The clone carrying this T cell receptor beta chain was seen repeatedly, ten times or more. V was pared by 2 bases and J by 4 bases, with 15 bases between. The germline gives CDR1 SGHNT, CDR2 YYREEE (reference sequence). The CDR3 spans 15 residues. This entry belongs to a study of T cells of healthy individuals. One entry per CDR3 protein, called by TCRdb with MiXCR from the 5' RACE reads. The sample carries some 39,000 distinct CDR3 sequences, 3.5% to 5.5% recorded once. This TCR came from a human donor in good health. The chain joins TRBV5-4 to TRBJ2-5, with D unresolved. Here the CDR3 reads CASSFRNLGGETQYF. The CDR3 DNA follows: TGTGCCAGCAGCTTCCGCAACCTAGGCGGAGAGACCCAGTACTTC.